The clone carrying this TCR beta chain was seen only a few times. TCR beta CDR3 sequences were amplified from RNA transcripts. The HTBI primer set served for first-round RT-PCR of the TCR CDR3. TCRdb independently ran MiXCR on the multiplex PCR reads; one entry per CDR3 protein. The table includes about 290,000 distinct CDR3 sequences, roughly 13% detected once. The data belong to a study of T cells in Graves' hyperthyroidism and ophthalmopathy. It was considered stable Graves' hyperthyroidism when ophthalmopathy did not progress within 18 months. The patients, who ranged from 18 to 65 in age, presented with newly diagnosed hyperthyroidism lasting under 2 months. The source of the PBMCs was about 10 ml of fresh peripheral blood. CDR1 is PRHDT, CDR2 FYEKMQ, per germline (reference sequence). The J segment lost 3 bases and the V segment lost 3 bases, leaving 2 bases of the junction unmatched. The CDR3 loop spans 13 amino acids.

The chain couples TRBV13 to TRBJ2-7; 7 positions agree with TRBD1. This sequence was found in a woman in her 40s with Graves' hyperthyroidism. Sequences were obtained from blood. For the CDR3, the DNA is TGTGCCAGCAGCTTTTGGGACAGCTACGAGCAGTACTTC. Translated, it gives CASSFWDSYEQYF.